This entry features one TCR beta chain sequence. The data originate from a study of T cell changes during pregnancy in multiple sclerosis. Sequenced by immunoSEQ multiplex PCR; TCRdb stores in-frame clones only, minus some. The sample has under 100,000 clones; roughly 95% are singletons. The sequences come from peripheral blood, collected in the second trimester of pregnancy. The receptor was derived from a female donor with multiple sclerosis, enrolled in a pregnancy study.

The DNA for the CDR3 is TGCGCCAGCAGCCAAGATATGTCTAGACTAGACTACGAGCAGTACTTC. Its translation: CASSQDMSRLDYEQYF. J is TRBJ2-7 and V is TRBV4-1; TRBD2 might be the D (6 bases). The germline V gene encodes CDR1 MGHRA and CDR2 YSYEKL. V lost 0 bases to trimming and J lost 3 bases, with 15 bases between them. The CDR3 is 16 residues long.